The 19 T cell receptor beta chains below come from one sample, sequenced in a study of cytomegalovirus exposure and HLA in healthy donors. Generated by immunoSEQ multiplex PCR, the TCRdb table keeps only in-frame clones and is missing some. The sample holds some 50,000 clones, 90% to 95% seen once. Material for sequencing was PBMCs. These receptors were taken from a woman younger than 30 in good health and CMV-seronegative.

The genes are TRBV7-2 and TRBJ2-7, with TRBD1 as a possible D gene (5 bases). This CDR3 is built from 15 residues. With 1 base removed from V and 0 bases from J, the gap between germline ends came to 10 bases. The germline gives CDR1 SGHTA, CDR2 FQGNSA. The CDR3, as DNA: TGTGCCAGCAGCTTAGTAGGCCAGGGCTCCTACGAGCAGTACTTC. It encodes CASSLVGQGSYEQYF.

The chain has TRBV5-1 and TRBJ2-7, with D maybe TRBD2 (5 bases). Germline-derived CDR1 and CDR2 are SGHRS and YFSETQ. The CDR3 is 13 amino acids. With 4 bases removed from V and 2 bases from J, the gap between germline ends came to 10 bases. The CDR3 region has the DNA TGCGCCAGCAGCCCGCCGGGAACCTACGAGCAGTACTTC. Protein sequence: CASSPPGTYEQYF.

The chain uses TRBV7-9 and TRBJ1-1, with TRBD1 matching 7 bases. Looked up from germline, CDR1 is SEHNR and CDR2 is FQNEAQ (reference sequence). CDR3 length: 15 amino acids. J gave up 2 bases and V 5 bases, and 8 bases lay outside the gene matches. CDR3 sequence reads: CASSRSTGHNTEAFF. CDR3 nucleotides: TGTGCCAGCAGCCGCTCGACAGGGCACAACACTGAAGCTTTCTTT. The full variable domain, in which reference TRBV7-9 and TRBJ1-1 provide the parts outside the CDR3, is DTGVSQNPRHKITKRGQNVTFRCDPISEHNRLYWYRQTLGQGPEFLTYFQNEAQLEKSRLLSDRFSAERPKGSFSTLEIQRTEQGDSAMYLCASSRSTGHNTEAFFGQGTRLTVV.

The J gene is TRBJ2-5, the V gene TRBV18, with D unclear. Germline V gene sequence: CDR1 KGHSH, CDR2 LQKENI. With 3 bases removed from V and 3 bases from J, the gap between germline ends came to 2 bases. This CDR3 has 11 amino acids. DNA of the CDR3: TGTGCCAGCTCACCCAAAGAGACCCAGTACTTC. It yields the protein CASSPKETQYF.

This chain uses TRBV6-1 with TRBJ2-1; D call uncertain. Germline V gene sequence: CDR1 MNHNS, CDR2 SASEGT. The CDR3 sequence is 15 residues long. The V end was cut by 3 bases, the J end by 1 base, with 10 bases between. CDR3 DNA: TGTGCCAGCAGTGATTTCCCTATTTCCTACAATGAGCAGTTCTTC. Encoded protein: CASSDFPISYNEQFF.

The chain couples TRBV29-1 to TRBJ2-3; tentative D call: TRBD1 (6 bases). The length of the CDR3 is 14 residues. Germline V gene lookup returns CDR1 SQVTM and CDR2 ANQGSEA. V lost 7 bases and J lost 0, with 14 bases in between. CDR3 in amino acids: CSALGAESTDTQYF. In DNA form, the CDR3 reads TGCAGCGCCCTGGGGGCAGAGAGCACAGATACGCAGTATTTT.

The rearrangement joins TRBV7-8 to TRBJ2-7, with D hard to call. The ends were cut back, 1 base at V and 6 bases at J, with 10 bases in the middle. CDR1 and CDR2 from the germline V gene are SGHVS and FQNEAQ. The CDR3 contains 13 residues. The CDR3 DNA is TGTGCCAGCAGCTTAGGGGTTCGCGGCGAGCAGTACTTC. As protein: CASSLGVRGEQYF.

V usage is TRBV6-5 and J usage is TRBJ2-3, with D perhaps TRBD1 (6 bases). CDR3 size: 16 residues. Between the trimmed V and J ends, which lost 0 bases and 2 bases, there was a span of 12 bases. Looked up from germline, CDR1 is MNHEY and CDR2 is SVGAGI. The CDR3 bases are TGTGCCAGCAGTTACTCGAACAGGGACCCCACAGATACGCAGTATTTT. As protein: CASSYSNRDPTDTQYF.

This clone occurred once. The chain carries TRBV2 and TRBJ1-2; the D gene is possibly TRBD1 (5 bases). Deletions cut 7 bases from V and 3 bases from J, with 12 bases between. The CDR3 has 13 residues. Germline V gene data show CDR1 as SNHLY and CDR2 as FYNNEI. This CDR3 reads CASMGWGDYGYTF. CDR3 nucleotide sequence: TGTGCCAGCATGGGGTGGGGGGACTATGGCTACACCTTC. Filled out from reference TRBV2 and TRBJ1-2, the complete variable domain reads EPEVTQTPSHQVTQMGQEVILRCVPISNHLYFYWYRQILGQKVEFLVSFYNNEISEKSEIFDDQFSVERPDGSNFTLKIRSTKLEDSAMYFCASMGWGDYGYTFGSGTRLTVV.

This chain connects TRBV11-3 to TRBJ1-1; the D is unclear. Per the germline V gene, CDR1 is SGHNT and CDR2 is YENEEA. The CDR3 has 12 amino acids. Trimming took off 5 bases at V and 7 bases at J, with 11 bases between the two ends. CDR3: CASSPDGGEAFF. The DNA of the CDR3 is TGTGCCAGCAGCCCCGACGGCGGTGAAGCTTTCTTT.

CDR3 DNA sequence: TGTGCCAGCAGCGAAGGAGCGACCGGTGGTGGAAACACCATATATTTT. Amino acids: CASSEGATGGGNTIYF. The chain employs TRBV9 and TRBJ1-3; D is unresolved. V lost 3 bases and J 3 bases, leaving 16 bases between the germline ends. Germline V gives CDR1 SGDLS, CDR2 YYNGEE. CDR3 length equals 16 residues.

The V and J genes are TRBV6-1 and TRBJ2-7; D gene unclear. The CDR3 loop spans 14 amino acids. In germline, CDR1 is MNHNS, CDR2 SASEGT. V lost 4 bases and J lost 3, with 13 bases in between. CDR3 sequence reads: CASSVGQFSYEQYF. CDR3 DNA: TGTGCCAGCAGTGTGGGCCAGTTTAGCTACGAGCAGTACTTC.

V gene TRBV5-1 combines with J gene TRBJ2-1; TRBD1 aligns across 8 bases. The V and J ends lost 0 bases and 5 bases, in that order; junction bases with no gene match: 7. The CDR3 loop spans 16 amino acids. CDR1 and CDR2 (germline): SGHRS, YFSETQ. CDR3 protein: CASSLGGTGSNNEQFF. Written as DNA, the CDR3 is TGCGCCAGCAGCTTGGGGGGGACAGGATCCAACAATGAGCAGTTCTTC. The variable domain in full, with the rest retrieved from reference TRBV5-1 and TRBJ2-1, is KAGVTQTPRYLIKTRGQQVTLSCSPISGHRSVSWYQQTPGQGLQFLFEYFSETQRNKGNFPGRFSGRQFSNSRSEMNVSTLELGDSALYLCASSLGGTGSNNEQFFGPGTRLTVL.

The rearrangement uses TRBV29-1 and TRBJ2-6; TRBD2 might be the D (5 bases). CDR1 SQVTM and CDR2 ANQGSEA come from the germline V gene. V gave up 6 bases and J gave up 4 bases, with 13 bases separating them. This CDR3 has 14 amino acids. Written as DNA, the CDR3 is TGCAGCGTGCGGGCGAGTTCGGGGGCCAACGTCCTGACTTTC. Protein product: CSVRASSGANVLTF.

There are a few counts of this clone. The CDR3 DNA is TGTGCCAGCAGCCAAGATGGGAGTAATCAGCCCCAGCATTTT. It yields the protein CASSQDGSNQPQHF. The V gene is TRBV4-2, the J gene TRBJ1-5; D is unresolved. V was shortened by 0 bases and J by 4 bases, with 7 bases between the two germline ends. The CDR3 length is 14 residues. Germline values: CDR1 LGHNA, CDR2 YNFKEQ.

The rearrangement uses TRBV7-9 and TRBJ2-1, with 7 positions matching TRBD2. The germline V gene has CDR1 SEHNR and CDR2 FQNEAQ (reference sequence). The junction had 10 bases not matched to a gene; V was cut back by 6 bases and J by 11 bases. CDR3 length: 13 amino acids. The CDR3 sequence: CASRHPEGTKQFF. The CDR3 nucleotides read TGTGCCAGCAGACATCCTGAAGGGACTAAGCAGTTCTTC.

The chain uses TRBV14 and TRBJ2-1, with D possibly being TRBD2 (7 bases). CDR3 length equals 15 residues. V was clipped by 3 bases and J by 9 bases, with 18 bases between them. Looked up from germline, CDR1 is SGHDN and CDR2 is FVKESK. The CDR3 loop reads CASSQSGGVSTEQFF. The CDR3 bases are TGTGCCAGCAGCCAGTCGGGGGGCGTAAGCACTGAGCAGTTCTTC. Complete variable domain (other parts from reference TRBV14 and TRBJ2-1): EAGVTQFPSHSVIEKGQTVTLRCDPISGHDNLYWYRRVMGKEIKFLLHFVKESKQDESGMPNNRFLAERTGGTYSTLKVQPAELEDSGVYFCASSQSGGVSTEQFFGPGTRLTVL.

This sequence joins TRBV5-1 and TRBJ2-1; TRBD1 agrees at 7 bases. There are 15 residues in the CDR3. J was trimmed by 5 bases and V by 7 bases; bases with no gene match: 12. Germline lookup yields CDR1 SGHRS and CDR2 YFSETQ. The CDR3 sequence is CASGIRQGFHNEQFF. Here the CDR3 DNA reads TGCGCCAGCGGGATACGACAGGGCTTCCACAATGAGCAGTTCTTC.

This clone was seen only a few times. This chain connects TRBV6-4 to TRBJ2-3; TRBD2 agrees at 13 bases. Unmatched junction bases numbered 4, after V lost 4 bases and J lost 6 bases. Looked up from germline, CDR1 is MRHNA and CDR2 is SNTAGT. The CDR3 contains 15 residues. CDR3 amino acids: CASSVGTSGTDTQYF. In DNA form, the CDR3 reads TGTGCCAGCAGTGTAGGGACTAGCGGGACCGATACGCAGTATTTT.